These 20 T cell receptor beta chains were all obtained from the same sample, sequenced in a study of T-cell memory formation after mild COVID-19 (dated by TCRdb to the early 2020s). The library was generated by 5' RACE. TCRdb lists the instrument as Illumina NovaSeq 6000. The public reads were run again by TCRdb, first through fastp at Q25 and then through MiXCR, and only productive beta chains were kept. Merged by CDR3 protein, the rows form single entries marked with the most common genes and DNA. Recorded for this sample are around 250,000 distinct CDR3 sequences; around 16% of them occurred a single time. Together, the top ten hold approximately 25% of the sample. The sample was PBMCs or a T cell subset sorted from them (not recorded which). All receptors derive from a man aged 18 to 30 who had mild COVID-19 (a few samples of this study predate the infection). The sample titles of this study are shuffled in the database, so cell type and time point are left out; the donor was told from shared clones.

In its sample, this clonotype was seen a few times. The chain combines TRBV15 with TRBJ2-3; D is ambiguous. Germline loops: CDR1 LNHNV, CDR2 YYDKDF (reference sequence). The CDR3 extends over 13 amino acids. Trimming took off 1 base at V and 2 bases at J, with 4 bases between the two ends. DNA of the CDR3: TGTGCCACCAGCAGAGGGTTCACAGATACGCAGTATTTT. Its translation: CATSRGFTDTQYF.

This clonotype was observed a handful of times. The CDR3 loop is CASSGVAGAPQQYF. CDR3 bases: TGTGCCAGCAGCGGGGTAGCGGGGGCGCCTCAGCAGTACTTC. The genes are TRBV9 and TRBJ2-7, with 9 nucleotides matching TRBD2. The germline gives CDR1 SGDLS, CDR2 YYNGEE. The CDR3 is made up of 14 amino acids. With V trimmed by 3 bases and J by 8 bases, 9 bases remained unmatched.

The V and J genes are TRBV5-1 and TRBJ1-1; D not resolved. CDR1 SGHRS and CDR2 YFSETQ come from the germline V gene. This CDR3 is built from 16 residues. Trimming removed 4 bases from V and 5 bases from J, with 21 bases in between. The CDR3 sequence is CASSPTDGPLWTEAFF. The CDR3 nucleotides are TGCGCCAGCAGCCCAACGGACGGCCCGTTGTGGACTGAAGCTTTCTTT.

The sample holds many counts of this clonotype. The chain carries TRBV5-1 and TRBJ2-5, with TRBD2 identical over 10 bases. Trimming removed 2 bases from V and 5 bases from J; junction bases left unmatched: 9. This CDR3 is 16 amino acids long. The germline V gene has CDR1 SGHRS and CDR2 YFSETQ. CDR3 protein: CASSFGSGGPPETQYF. In nucleotides, the CDR3 is TGCGCCAGCAGCTTTGGTAGCGGGGGGCCTCCTGAGACCCAGTACTTC. The entire variable domain, with the rest obtained from reference TRBV5-1 and TRBJ2-5, is as follows: KAGVTQTPRYLIKTRGQQVTLSCSPISGHRSVSWYQQTPGQGLQFLFEYFSETQRNKGNFPGRFSGRQFSNSRSEMNVSTLELGDSALYLCASSFGSGGPPETQYFGPGTRLLVL.

This clonotype was seen repeatedly, ten times or more. The chain links TRBV5-1 to TRBJ1-1; D gene unclear. This CDR3 has 14 residues. Trimming took off 0 bases at V and 6 bases at J, with 12 bases between the two ends. The germline V gene encodes CDR1 SGHRS and CDR2 YFSETQ. CDR3 sequence: CASSLDSLGAEAFF. CDR3 DNA: TGCGCCAGCAGCTTGGACAGCCTCGGGGCTGAAGCTTTCTTT.

This chain joins TRBV11-2 and TRBJ2-1; TRBD2 matches 8 bases. The germline V gene has CDR1 SGHAT and CDR2 FQNNGV. V gave up 11 bases and J gave up 8 bases; unmatched junction bases: 17. The CDR3 consists of 15 residues. CDR3 DNA: TGTGCCCACCCCACCGGGGGGGTTAGGGGGGATGAGCAGTTCTTC. This sequence encodes CAHPTGGVRGDEQFF.

This clonotype was seen a handful of times. The chain is built from TRBV11-2 and TRBJ1-2, with D hard to call. V was trimmed by 3 bases and J by 2 bases, leaving 13 bases between them. The CDR3 has 15 amino acids. The germline gives CDR1 SGHAT, CDR2 FQNNGV. CDR3 amino acids: CASSFQGRLNYGYTF. The CDR3 coding sequence is TGTGCCAGCAGCTTCCAAGGGAGATTGAACTATGGCTACACCTTC.

The rearrangement uses TRBV6-6 and TRBJ2-7; no clear D gene. The length of the CDR3 is 12 residues. Deletions cut 10 bases from V and 7 bases from J, with 17 bases between. The germline V gene has CDR1 MNHNY and CDR2 SVGAGI (reference sequence). CDR3 in amino acids: CAIKGDLEEQYV. Here the CDR3 DNA reads TGTGCCATCAAGGGCGATTTGGAGGAGCAGTACGTC.

The V and J genes are TRBV4-3 and TRBJ2-7; TRBD1 matches at 9 bases. V lost 3 bases to trimming and J lost 3 bases; unmatched junction nucleotides: 9. The CDR3 is 16 amino acids. Germline V CDR1 and CDR2: LGHNA, YSLEER. In DNA form, the CDR3 reads TGCGCCAGCAGCCAGCGCCGGGACAGGGTCTTCTACGAGCAGTACTTC. This gives the protein CASSQRRDRVFYEQYF.

This clonotype was counted ten times or more. CDR3 amino acids: CSVGLMNTEAFF. The DNA of the CDR3 is TGCAGCGTGGGACTGATGAACACTGAAGCTTTCTTT. V gene TRBV29-1 combines with J gene TRBJ1-1; the D gene is possibly TRBD1 (5 bases). This CDR3 has 12 residues. Trimming pared 6 bases from V and 0 bases from J, leaving 8 bases between. Germline CDR1 SQVTM, CDR2 ANQGSEA.

At least ten counts were recorded for this clonotype. The rearrangement links TRBV7-3 to TRBJ2-3, with D uncertain. The CDR3 totals 12 residues. V was cut by 3 bases and J by 6 bases, with 7 bases left in between. Germline CDR1 reads SGHTA; CDR2 reads FQGTGA. The CDR3 is CASSLGRDTQYF. The CDR3 DNA is TGTGCCAGCAGCTTGGGCAGGGATACGCAGTATTTT.

This chain connects TRBV6-6 to TRBJ1-5, with TRBD1 matching over 9 bases. With 5 bases clipped from V and 3 bases from J, the junction kept 5 bases outside the gene matches. Germline V gene lookup returns CDR1 MNHNY and CDR2 SVGAGI (reference sequence). The CDR3 is 15 amino acids. The CDR3 nucleotides read TGTGCCAGCAGTCGACAGGGGGAGCCCAATCAGCCCCAGCATTTT. It encodes CASSRQGEPNQPQHF.

There are a few counts of this clonotype. This chain links TRBV20-1 with TRBJ2-1, with unresolved D. The V end lost 4 bases, the J end lost 7 bases, and 8 bases lay between the germline ends. The germline V gene has CDR1 DFQATT and CDR2 SNEGSKA (reference sequence). The CDR3 has 11 amino acids. CDR3 in DNA: TGCAGTGCTACCGACTGGAATGAGCAGTTCTTC. This translates into CSATDWNEQFF.

The V and J genes are TRBV11-2 and TRBJ2-3; no clear D gene. Trimming removed 5 bases from V and 2 bases from J, with 14 bases in between. The CDR3 extends over 15 amino acids. Germline assignment: CDR1 SGHAT and CDR2 FQNNGV. CDR3 DNA sequence: TGTGCCAGCAGCATCGATGTGCGCCTCACAGATACGCAGTATTTT. Protein sequence: CASSIDVRLTDTQYF.

In DNA form, the CDR3 reads TGCGCCAGCAGCTTCTCTGGACAGGCTAACACTGAAGCTTTCTTT. Protein product: CASSFSGQANTEAFF. The rearrangement joins TRBV5-1 to TRBJ1-1, with 7 nucleotides matching TRBD1. CDR3 length: 15 amino acids. The V segment lost 2 bases and the J segment 2 bases; nucleotides outside the gene matches: 6. Germline-derived CDR1 and CDR2 are SGHRS and YFSETQ.

A few counts support this clonotype. The chain recombines TRBV11-1 with TRBJ2-2, with D possibly matching TRBD1 (5 bases). Germline lookup yields CDR1 SGHAT and CDR2 FQDESV (reference sequence). The CDR3 consists of 15 residues. V gave up 5 bases and J gave up 0 bases, with 10 bases separating them. CDR3 nucleotides: TGTGCCAGCAGCACCAGGGTTACGAACACCGGGGAGCTGTTTTTT. Residues: CASSTRVTNTGELFF.

This clonotype was detected a few times. The V gene is TRBV19, the J gene TRBJ1-5; D is uncertain. V was shortened by 7 bases and J by 9 bases, with 10 bases between the two germline ends. Germline V gene data show CDR1 as LNHDA and CDR2 as SQIVND (reference sequence). The CDR3 runs 11 residues. CDR3 protein: CASNLGGPQHF. CDR3 sequence (DNA): TGTGCCAGTAACCTTGGAGGGCCCCAGCATTTT.

This clonotype occurred a few times. The chain combines TRBV7-9 with TRBJ2-2; 7 bases are a match to TRBD1. The CDR3 contains 16 residues. V trimming: 5 bases; J trimming: 3 bases; junction bases outside the gene matches: 9. Germline V gives CDR1 SEHNR, CDR2 FQNEAQ (reference sequence). The CDR3 is CASSPSPGTDTGELFF. CDR3 coding DNA: TGTGCCAGCAGCCCCAGTCCCGGGACAGACACCGGGGAGCTGTTTTTT.

This clonotype was counted only a few times. This rearrangement joins TRBV5-5 to TRBJ1-5; D remains unclear. V was shortened by 2 bases and J by 5 bases, with 5 bases between the two germline ends. Germline values: CDR1 SGHKS, CDR2 YYEKEE (reference sequence). The CDR3 runs 12 residues. CDR3 sequence: CASSFKDQPQHF. The CDR3 DNA reads TGTGCCAGCAGCTTTAAAGATCAGCCCCAGCATTTT.

CDR3 nucleotide sequence: TGCGCCAGCTCAGGGGACGGGGAGCTGTTTTTT. This sequence encodes CASSGDGELFF. V usage is TRBV5-1 and J usage is TRBJ2-2; possibly TRBD1 for D (6 bases). V was pared by 7 bases and J by 7 bases, with 8 bases between. The CDR3 covers 11 residues. Germline V lookup: CDR1 SGHRS, CDR2 YFSETQ.